This T cell receptor (beta chain) was obtained from a study of identical twins. Template switching introduced a universal primer site, and the cDNA bore unique molecular identifiers. TCRdb re-derived calls from the 5' RACE reads in MiXCR, one entry per CDR3 protein. This sample yields about 530,000 distinct CDR3 sequences, of which approximately 20% are seen a single time; around 0.48% belongs to the top ten. V gave up 7 bases and J gave up 4 bases, with 14 bases separating them. This CDR3 contains 13 residues. CDR1 LNHNV and CDR2 YYDKDF come from the germline V gene (reference sequence). Points from the study as a whole: Because invariant MAIT and iNKT cells could be present, zero-insertion analyses could be partly confounded.

To note about this clonotype: The target antigen is unknown.

These data were also filed under a second study, of yellow fever vaccine responses in identical twins. That source notes: Twins' vaccine T cell responses reportedly seemed partly convergent and partly personalized.

The origin of this receptor is a woman between 18 and 29 years old in good health. Sequencing was performed on CD4+ T cells sorted from blood. V gene TRBV15 combines with J gene TRBJ2-7; possibly TRBD1 for D (6 bases). The CDR3 region has the DNA TGTGCCACCACTAAGGGACATGGGTACGAGCAGTACTTC. Protein product: CATTKGHGYEQYF.